This TCR beta chain was obtained from a study of OX40 agonist ivuxolimab in advanced cancers. Study outcomes and limitations: Some patients who did not respond also had low normalized T-cell clonal expansion. Expanded clones tended on average to be more numerous among CD8+ T cells than CD4+. Both CD4+ and CD8+ T cell populations in blood had undergone clonal expansion by week 6 at 0.1 to 3.0 mg/kg.

Assay: immunoSEQ multiplex PCR; the TCRdb copy retains only in-frame clones and omits some. The table has about 83,000 clones, less than 95% seen once. Regarding this clone: Its antigen remains unknown.

Trimming took 3 bases from V and 6 from J, leaving 9 bases between them. Germline assignment: CDR1 SGHTA and CDR2 FQGTGA. This CDR3 is built from 13 residues. Excluded were patients having autoimmune disease history or systemic immunosuppression. This sample comprised CD4+ or CD8+ T cells sorted from blood, obtained in a trial of the OX40 agonist ivuxolimab. The rearrangement links TRBV7-3 to TRBJ2-1, with unresolved D. This receptor was obtained from an adult with an advanced solid tumor such as melanoma, head and neck, liver or kidney cancer. The CDR3 sequence: CASSFLGSNEQFF. CDR3 bases: TGTGCCAGCAGCTTTCTGGGAAGCAATGAGCAGTTCTTC.